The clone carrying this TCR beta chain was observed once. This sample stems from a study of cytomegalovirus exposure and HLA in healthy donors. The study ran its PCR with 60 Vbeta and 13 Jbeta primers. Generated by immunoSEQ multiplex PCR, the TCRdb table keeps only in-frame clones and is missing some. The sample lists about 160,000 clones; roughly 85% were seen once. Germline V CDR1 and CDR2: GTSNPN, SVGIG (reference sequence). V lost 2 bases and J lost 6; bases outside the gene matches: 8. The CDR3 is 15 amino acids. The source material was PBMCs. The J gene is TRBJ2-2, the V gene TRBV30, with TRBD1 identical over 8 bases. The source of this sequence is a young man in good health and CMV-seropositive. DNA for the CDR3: TGTGCCTGGAGTACATGGACAGGGAGCGCCGGGGAGCTGTTTTTT. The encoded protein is CAWSTWTGSAGELFF.